This TCR beta chain appears in the sequencing data of a study of shared clonotypes between healthy human individuals (dated by TCRdb to about 2020). In terms of the full investigation: A couple of women and three men aged 18 to 49 years were included in the cohort. Per donor, three plates each were used for CD4 naive and CD4 memory, two for CD8 naive, and one for CD8 memory. Blood TCR repertoires of roughly 5 healthy adults were deeply sequenced to estimate repertoire size and the extent of clonotype sharing between individuals. Different laboratories and diverse techniques were used to prepare libraries and sequence TCR repertoires, to increase sequencing depth and limit assay-specific biases. Each donor's leukapheresis produced roughly between roughly 0.85 and 9 billion PBMCs. Overall study results and their limits: Because the study included a small number of donors, the genetic and exposure-history diversity represented was limited. Naive subsets generally had larger estimated clonotype richness than memory subsets. Compared with non-shared clonotypes, clonotypes shared by all four sorted-subset donors had higher generation probabilities. Approximately 4.8% of naive CD4, roughly 3.6% of naive CD8, about 2.1% of memory CD4, and approximately 0.4% of memory CD8 clonotypes were shared across several donors. Pairwise subsampling indicated that sequencing depth was expected to affect the degree of clonotype sharing among donors. Sampling was restricted to blood, and TCR repertoires in tissues likely differ from the TCR repertoires found in blood. Rarefaction of sorted-subset datasets indicated incomplete sequencing despite the large sequencing depth.

From V the trimming removes 5 bases and from J it removes 2 bases, while the gene matches leave 3 bases of the junction unaccounted for. From the cysteine through the phenylalanine, the CDR3 covers 15 amino acids. The sequence is cut down to CDR3 DNA, 45 bases in frame from base 1. CDR1 and CDR2 (SEHNR, FQNEAQ) derive from the germline V gene (reference sequence). Regarding this clone: No antigen is known for it. Base qualities are missing; no much larger clone stands one base away.

The donors were healthy, HIV-negative adults who had no recently reported acute infections or vaccinations. Only Caucasian adults living in Nashville, Tennessee, USA were represented among the donors. Magnetic negative selection was used to enrich CD4+ T cells, after which naive cells were positively selected on CD45RA and the negative fraction became the memory subset. Blood was collected by leukapheresis, and PBMCs were isolated by Ficoll-Histopaque density gradient centrifugation and then cryopreserved in liquid nitrogen vapor phase. Analytical flow cytometry was used to check the purity and quantity of every magnetically sorted T cell population. From each sorted fraction, genomic DNA was isolated and quantified by UV absorbance on a Nanodrop 2000c. Using the deep immunoSEQ assay, TCR CDR3 regions were amplified from genomic DNA by multiplex PCR. Extracted genomic DNA from each cell subset was distributed evenly across all wells of several immunoSEQ 96-well plates, and each plate was treated as a replicate. Each replicate PCR for sorted subsets received around 0.2 ug genomic DNA, equal to about 30,000 T cell genomes. The purified libraries were quantified using a Qubit 3.0 fluorometer, sized with a Bioanalyzer 2100, and then quantified again using the KAPA Library Quantification kit. A separate single-read 150-cycle Illumina NextSeq 550 flow cell was used to sequence each immunoSEQ 96-well plate. In the authors' own workflow: Because the immunoSEQ output held only junctional sequences and lacked quality scores, the filtering could not match the filtering applied to full-length reads. Sequences were annotated with PyIR, a Python wrapper for IgBLAST v1.9, and V/J genes and CDR3 were assigned using IMGT germline references. Reads were filtered out if the reads had weak V/J assignments (E-value above 1e-6), no CDR3, stop codons, out-of-frame junctions, or ambiguous translated residues. V3J clonotypes were defined as sequences sharing an identical inferred V gene, J gene, and CDR3 amino acid sequence. To compute the percentage overlap between repertoires, the number of shared unique clonotypes was divided by the size of the smaller repertoire. RTK rarefaction, the Chao1 estimator, and Recon v2.1 estimates of unobserved clonotypes were used to assess repertoire richness. For all TCRbeta clonotypes obtained by the gDNA method from a few donors, generation probabilities were computed with OLGA. TCRdb obtained this table from immuneACCESS and retained in-frame rearrangements with V and J assigned. These tables miss some clones; where compared with another copy, unresolved V genes account for less than half of the shortfall, and the remainder is unexplained. The V and J calls and clone size come from that table; D and trimming were worked out from the DNA. The sample table holds approximately 1,500,000 clones, of which under 99% were seen once. The top ten hold roughly 0.4% of the sample.

The V and J segments used are TRBV7-9 and TRBJ1-5; TRBD1 agrees with 10 junctional bases. The receptor comes from a man aged 25 to 40 in good health. Material for sequencing was naive CD4+ T cells sorted from blood. The sample's cell subset or site label is to be understood as: CD45RA+ positively selected. At the DNA level, the sequence is TGTGCCAGCAGCCCAGGGACAGGGGGCAATCAGCCCCAGCATTTT. Its protein reads: CASSPGTGGNQPQHF.